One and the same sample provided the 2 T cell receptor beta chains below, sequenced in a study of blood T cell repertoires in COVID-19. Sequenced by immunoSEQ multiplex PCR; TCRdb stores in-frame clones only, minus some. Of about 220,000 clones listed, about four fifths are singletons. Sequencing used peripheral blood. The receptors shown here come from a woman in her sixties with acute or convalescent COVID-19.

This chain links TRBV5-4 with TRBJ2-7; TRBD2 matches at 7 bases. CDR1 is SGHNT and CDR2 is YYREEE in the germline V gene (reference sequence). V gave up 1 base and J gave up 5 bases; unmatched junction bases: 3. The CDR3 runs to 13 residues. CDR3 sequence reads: CASSLSGAHEQYF. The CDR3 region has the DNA TGTGCCAGCAGCTTGAGCGGGGCCCACGAGCAGTACTTC.

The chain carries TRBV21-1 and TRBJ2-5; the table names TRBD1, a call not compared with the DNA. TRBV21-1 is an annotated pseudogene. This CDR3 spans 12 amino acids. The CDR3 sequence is CASSKNMETQYF. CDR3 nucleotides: TGTGCCAGCAGCAAAAACATGGAGACCCAGTACTTC.